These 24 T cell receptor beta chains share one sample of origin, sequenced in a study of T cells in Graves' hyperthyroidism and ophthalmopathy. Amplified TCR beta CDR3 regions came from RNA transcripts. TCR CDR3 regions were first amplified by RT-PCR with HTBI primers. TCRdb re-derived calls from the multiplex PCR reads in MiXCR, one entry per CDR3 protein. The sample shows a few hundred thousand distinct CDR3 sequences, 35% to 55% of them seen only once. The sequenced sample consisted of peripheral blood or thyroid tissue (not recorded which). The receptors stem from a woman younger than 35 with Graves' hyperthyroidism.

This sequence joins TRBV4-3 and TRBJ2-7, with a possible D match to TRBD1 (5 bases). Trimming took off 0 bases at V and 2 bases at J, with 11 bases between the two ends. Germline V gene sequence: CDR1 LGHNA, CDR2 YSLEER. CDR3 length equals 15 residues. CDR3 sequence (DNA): TGCGCCAGCAGCCAAGATCTGGGGCAGACCTACGAGCAGTACTTC. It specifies CASSQDLGQTYEQYF.

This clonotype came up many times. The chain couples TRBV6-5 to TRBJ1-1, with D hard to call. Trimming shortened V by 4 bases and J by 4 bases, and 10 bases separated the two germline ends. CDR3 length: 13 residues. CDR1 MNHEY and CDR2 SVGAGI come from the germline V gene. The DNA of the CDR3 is TGTGCCAGCAGTTTAGACCGTTTCACTGAAGCTTTCTTT. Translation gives CASSLDRFTEAFF.

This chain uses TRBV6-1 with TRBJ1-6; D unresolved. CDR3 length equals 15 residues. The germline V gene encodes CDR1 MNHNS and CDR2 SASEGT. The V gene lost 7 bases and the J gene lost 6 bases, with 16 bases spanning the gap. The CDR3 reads CASNLYPPSNSPLHF. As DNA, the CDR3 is TGTGCCAGCAACCTCTACCCCCCCAGTAATTCACCCCTCCACTTT.

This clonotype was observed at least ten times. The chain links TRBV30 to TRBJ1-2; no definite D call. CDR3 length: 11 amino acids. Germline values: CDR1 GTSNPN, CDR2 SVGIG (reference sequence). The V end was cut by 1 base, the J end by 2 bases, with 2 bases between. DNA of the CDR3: TGTGCCTGGAGTGAAAACTATGGCTACACCTTC. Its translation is CAWSENYGYTF.

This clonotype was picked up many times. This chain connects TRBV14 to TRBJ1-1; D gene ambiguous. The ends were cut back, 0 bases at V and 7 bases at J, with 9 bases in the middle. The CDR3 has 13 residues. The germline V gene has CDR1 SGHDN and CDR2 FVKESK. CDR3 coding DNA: TGTGCCAGCAGCCAAGATGGGCACAGTGAAGCTTTCTTT. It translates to CASSQDGHSEAFF.

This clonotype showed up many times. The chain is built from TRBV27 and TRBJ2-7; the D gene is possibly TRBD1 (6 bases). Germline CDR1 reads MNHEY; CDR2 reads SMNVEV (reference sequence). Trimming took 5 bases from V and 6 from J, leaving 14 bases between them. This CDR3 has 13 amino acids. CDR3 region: CASSLTGTAEQYF. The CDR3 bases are TGTGCCAGCAGTCTGACAGGCACCGCCGAGCAGTACTTC.

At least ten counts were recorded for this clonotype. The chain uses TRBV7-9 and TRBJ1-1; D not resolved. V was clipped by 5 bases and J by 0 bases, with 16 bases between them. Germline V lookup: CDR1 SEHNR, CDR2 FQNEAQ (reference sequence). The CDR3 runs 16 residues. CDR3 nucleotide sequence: TGTGCCAGCAGCGCGGTCCCGGAGGGTGTGAACACTGAAGCTTTCTTT. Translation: CASSAVPEGVNTEAFF.

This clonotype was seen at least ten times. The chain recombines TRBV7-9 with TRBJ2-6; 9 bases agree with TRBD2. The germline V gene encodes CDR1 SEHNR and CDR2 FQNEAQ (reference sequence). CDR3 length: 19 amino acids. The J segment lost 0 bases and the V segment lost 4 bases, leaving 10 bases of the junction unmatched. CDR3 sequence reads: CASSSILAGLSSGANVLTF. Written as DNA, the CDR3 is TGTGCCAGCAGCTCTATACTAGCGGGCCTTAGCTCTGGGGCCAACGTCCTGACTTTC.

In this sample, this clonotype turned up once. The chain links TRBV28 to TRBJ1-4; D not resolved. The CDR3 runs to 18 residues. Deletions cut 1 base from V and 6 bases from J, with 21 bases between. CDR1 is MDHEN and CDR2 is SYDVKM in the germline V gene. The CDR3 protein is CASSLFGRPGEADEKLFF. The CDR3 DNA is TGTGCCAGCAGTTTATTTGGGAGGCCAGGTGAGGCGGATGAAAAACTGTTTTTT.

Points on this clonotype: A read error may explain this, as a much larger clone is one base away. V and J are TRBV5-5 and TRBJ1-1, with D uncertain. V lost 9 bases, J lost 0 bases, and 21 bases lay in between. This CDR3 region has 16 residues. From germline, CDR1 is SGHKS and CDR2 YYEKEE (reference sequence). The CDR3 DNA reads TGTGCCACCCTACAGAACATCTTACGTATGAACACTGAAGCTTTCTTT. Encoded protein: CATLQNILRMNTEAFF.

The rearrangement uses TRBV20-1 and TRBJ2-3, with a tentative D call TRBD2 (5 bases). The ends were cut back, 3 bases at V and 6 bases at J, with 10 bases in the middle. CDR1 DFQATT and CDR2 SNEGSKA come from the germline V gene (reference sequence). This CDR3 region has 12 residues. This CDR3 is CSASARGDTQYF. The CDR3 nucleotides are TGCAGTGCTAGTGCCCGAGGGGATACGCAGTATTTT.

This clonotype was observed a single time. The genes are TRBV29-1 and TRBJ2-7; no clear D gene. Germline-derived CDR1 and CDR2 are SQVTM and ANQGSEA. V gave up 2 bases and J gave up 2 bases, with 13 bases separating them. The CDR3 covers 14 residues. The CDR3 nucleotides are TGCAGCGTTGAACCAGACACTTCGCCCTACGAGCAGTACTTC. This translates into CSVEPDTSPYEQYF.

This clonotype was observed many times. The CDR3 sequence: CASGLQQPQHF. Written as DNA, the CDR3 is TGTGCTAGTGGTTTGCAGCAGCCCCAGCATTTT. V gene TRBV12-5 combines with J gene TRBJ1-5; no clear D. CDR1 and CDR2 from the germline V gene are LGHNT and FRNRAP. The CDR3 is 11 amino acids. The V and J ends lost 2 bases and 7 bases respectively, with 3 bases between them.

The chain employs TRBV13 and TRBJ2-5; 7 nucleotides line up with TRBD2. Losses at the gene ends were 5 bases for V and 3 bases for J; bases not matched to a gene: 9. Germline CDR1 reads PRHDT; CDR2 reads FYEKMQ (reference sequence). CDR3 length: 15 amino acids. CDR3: CASSPDLAAEETQYF. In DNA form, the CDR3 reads TGTGCCAGCAGCCCCGACCTAGCGGCGGAAGAGACCCAGTACTTC.

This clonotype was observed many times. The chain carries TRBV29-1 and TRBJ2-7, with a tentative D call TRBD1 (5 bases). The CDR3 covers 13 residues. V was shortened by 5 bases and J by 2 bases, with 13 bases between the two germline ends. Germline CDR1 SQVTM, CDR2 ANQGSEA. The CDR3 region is CSVRNRSTYEQYF. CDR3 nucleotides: TGCAGCGTTCGCAACAGGTCCACCTACGAGCAGTACTTC.

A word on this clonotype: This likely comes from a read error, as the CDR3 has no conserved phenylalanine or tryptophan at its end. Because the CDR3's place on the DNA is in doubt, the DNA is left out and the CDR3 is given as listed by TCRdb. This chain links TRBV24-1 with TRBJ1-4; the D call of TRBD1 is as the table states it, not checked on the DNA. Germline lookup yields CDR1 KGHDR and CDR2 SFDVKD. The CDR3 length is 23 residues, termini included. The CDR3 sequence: CATSDPTVVGRENTGANVLTFGA.

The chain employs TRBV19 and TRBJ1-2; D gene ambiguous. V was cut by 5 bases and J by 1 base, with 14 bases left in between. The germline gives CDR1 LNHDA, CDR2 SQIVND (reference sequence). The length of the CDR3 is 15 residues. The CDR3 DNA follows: TGTGCCAGTAGTGATGGGAGTTCGGATAACTATGGCTACACCTTC. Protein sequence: CASSDGSSDNYGYTF.

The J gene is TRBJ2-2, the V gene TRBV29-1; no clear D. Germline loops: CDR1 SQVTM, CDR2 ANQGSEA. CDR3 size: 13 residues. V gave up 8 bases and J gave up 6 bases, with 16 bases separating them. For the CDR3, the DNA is TGCAGCTCTGGCCGAAGGGCCGCCGGGGAGCTGTTTTTT. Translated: CSSGRRAAGELFF.

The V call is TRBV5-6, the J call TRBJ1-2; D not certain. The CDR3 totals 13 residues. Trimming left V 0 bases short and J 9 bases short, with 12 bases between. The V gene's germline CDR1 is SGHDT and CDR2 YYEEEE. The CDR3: CASSLDEGNSYTF. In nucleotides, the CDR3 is TGTGCCAGCAGCTTGGATGAAGGGAATAGCTACACCTTC.

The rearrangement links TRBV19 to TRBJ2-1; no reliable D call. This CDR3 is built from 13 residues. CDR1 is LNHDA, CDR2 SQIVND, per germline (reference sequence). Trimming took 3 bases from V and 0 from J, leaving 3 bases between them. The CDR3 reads CASSMSSYNEQFF. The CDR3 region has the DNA TGTGCCAGTAGTATGAGCTCCTACAATGAGCAGTTCTTC.

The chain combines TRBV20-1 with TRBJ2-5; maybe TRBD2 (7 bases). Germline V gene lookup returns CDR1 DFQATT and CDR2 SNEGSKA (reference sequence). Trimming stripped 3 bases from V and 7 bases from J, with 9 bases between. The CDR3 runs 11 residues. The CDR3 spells CSARGGATQYF. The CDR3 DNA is TGCAGTGCTAGGGGGGGGGCGACCCAGTACTTC.

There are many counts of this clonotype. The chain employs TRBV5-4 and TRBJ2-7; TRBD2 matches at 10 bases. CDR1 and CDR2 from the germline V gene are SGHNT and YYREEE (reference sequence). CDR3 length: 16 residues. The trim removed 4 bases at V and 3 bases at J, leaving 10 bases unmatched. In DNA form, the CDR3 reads TGTGCCAGCAGCATCATCCCTAGCGGGAGAATCTACGAGCAGTACTTC. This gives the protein CASSIIPSGRIYEQYF.

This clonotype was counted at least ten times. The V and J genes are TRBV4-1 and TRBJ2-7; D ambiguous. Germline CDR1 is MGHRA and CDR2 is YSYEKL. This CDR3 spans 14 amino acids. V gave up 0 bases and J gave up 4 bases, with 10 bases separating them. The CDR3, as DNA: TGCGCCAGCAGCCAAGAGACTCTCAATTACGAGCAGTACTTC. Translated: CASSQETLNYEQYF.

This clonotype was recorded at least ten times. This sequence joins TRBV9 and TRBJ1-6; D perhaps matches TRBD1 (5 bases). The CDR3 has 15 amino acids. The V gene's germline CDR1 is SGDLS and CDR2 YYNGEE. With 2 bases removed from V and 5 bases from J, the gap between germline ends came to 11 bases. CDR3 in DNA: TGTGCCAGCAGCGTTACGGACAACAATAATTCACCCCTCCACTTT. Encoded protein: CASSVTDNNNSPLHF.